This T cell receptor (beta chain) derives from a study of PD-L1 blockade in urothelial cancer. Each PCR had synthetic TCR analog templates added to it as a spike-in. Sequenced by immunoSEQ multiplex PCR; TCRdb stores in-frame clones only, minus some. The sample includes approximately 83,000 clones, around four fifths of them seen just once. Germline loops: CDR1 SGHRS, CDR2 YFSETQ. V was clipped by 1 base and J by 4 bases; unmatched bases: 5. The CDR3 runs to 16 residues. Time point indicated: peripheral blood 6 weeks after treatment start. To note about this clone: Its specificity is unknown.

Study-wide findings and caveats: Enhanced expansion of tumor-associated blood clones at 3 weeks characterized durable-benefit patients.

This clonotype was obtained from a man aged 65 to 85 with urothelial cancer. The chain combines TRBV5-1 with TRBJ2-6; 7 bases are a match to TRBD2. The sample consisted of PBMCs, taken around atezolizumab (anti-PD-L1) treatment. The CDR3 reads CASSLWGRAGANVLTF. In nucleotides, the CDR3 is TGCGCCAGCAGCTTGTGGGGGAGGGCCGGGGCCAACGTCCTGACTTTC.